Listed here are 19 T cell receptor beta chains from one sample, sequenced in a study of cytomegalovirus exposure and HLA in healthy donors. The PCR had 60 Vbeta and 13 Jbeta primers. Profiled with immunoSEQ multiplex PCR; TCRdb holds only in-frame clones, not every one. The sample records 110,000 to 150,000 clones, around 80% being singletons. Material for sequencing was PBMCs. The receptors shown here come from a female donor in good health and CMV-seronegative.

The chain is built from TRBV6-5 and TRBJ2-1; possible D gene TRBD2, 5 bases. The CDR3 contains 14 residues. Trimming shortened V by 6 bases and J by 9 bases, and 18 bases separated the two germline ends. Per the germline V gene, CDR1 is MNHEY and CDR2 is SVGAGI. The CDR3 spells CASSPREGRAEQFF. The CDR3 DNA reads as TGTGCCAGCAGCCCACGAGAGGGTCGCGCTGAGCAGTTCTTC.

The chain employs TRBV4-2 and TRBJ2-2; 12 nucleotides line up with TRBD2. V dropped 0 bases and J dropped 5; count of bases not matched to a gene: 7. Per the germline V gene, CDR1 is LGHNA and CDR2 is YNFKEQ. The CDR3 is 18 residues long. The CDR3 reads CASSQDLALAGGTGELFF. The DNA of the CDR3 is TGTGCCAGCAGCCAAGATTTAGCCCTAGCGGGGGGGACCGGGGAGCTGTTTTTT.

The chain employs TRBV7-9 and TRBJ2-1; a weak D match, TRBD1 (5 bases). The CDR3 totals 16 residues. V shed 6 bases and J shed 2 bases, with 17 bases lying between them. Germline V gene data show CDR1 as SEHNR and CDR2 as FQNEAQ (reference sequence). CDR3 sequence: CASRSKSLTAYNEQFF. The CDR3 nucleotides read TGTGCCAGCAGATCCAAGTCTCTGACAGCCTACAATGAGCAGTTCTTC.

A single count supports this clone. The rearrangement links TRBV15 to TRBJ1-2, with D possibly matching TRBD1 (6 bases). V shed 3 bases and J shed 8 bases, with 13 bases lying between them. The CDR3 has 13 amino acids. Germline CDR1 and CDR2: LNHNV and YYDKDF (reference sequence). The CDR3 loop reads CATSSTGLGGYTF. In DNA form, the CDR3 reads TGTGCCACCAGCAGTACAGGGCTTGGAGGCTACACCTTC.

CDR3 region: CASSKNGVYEQYF. CDR3 sequence (DNA): TGTGCCAGCAGTAAAAACGGGGTCTACGAGCAGTACTTC. The chain couples TRBV27 to TRBJ2-7; weak D call: TRBD2 (5 bases). The ends were cut back, 5 bases at V and 3 bases at J, with 11 bases in the middle. The CDR3 consists of 13 residues. The germline V gene has CDR1 MNHEY and CDR2 SMNVEV (reference sequence).

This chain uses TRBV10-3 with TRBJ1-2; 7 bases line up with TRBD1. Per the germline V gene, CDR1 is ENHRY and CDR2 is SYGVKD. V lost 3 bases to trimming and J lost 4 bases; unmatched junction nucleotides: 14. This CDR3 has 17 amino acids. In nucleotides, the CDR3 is TGTGCCATCAGTGATGAGGGGGCGCGGAGTGCGATCTATGGCTACACCTTC. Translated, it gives CAISDEGARSAIYGYTF.

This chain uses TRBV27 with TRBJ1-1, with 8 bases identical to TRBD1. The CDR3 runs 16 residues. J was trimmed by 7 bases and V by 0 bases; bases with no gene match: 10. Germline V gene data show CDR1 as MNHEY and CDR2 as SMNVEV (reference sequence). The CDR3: CASSLSGVRGRFEAFF. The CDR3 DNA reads TGTGCCAGCAGTTTATCTGGGGTCAGGGGGCGGTTTGAAGCTTTCTTT.

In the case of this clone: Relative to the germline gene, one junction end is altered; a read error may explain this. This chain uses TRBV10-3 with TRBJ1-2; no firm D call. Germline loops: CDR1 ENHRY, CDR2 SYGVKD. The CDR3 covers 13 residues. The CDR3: CAISEEVPYGYPF. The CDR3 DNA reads TGTGCCATCAGTGAGGAGGTCCCCTATGGCTACCCCTTC.

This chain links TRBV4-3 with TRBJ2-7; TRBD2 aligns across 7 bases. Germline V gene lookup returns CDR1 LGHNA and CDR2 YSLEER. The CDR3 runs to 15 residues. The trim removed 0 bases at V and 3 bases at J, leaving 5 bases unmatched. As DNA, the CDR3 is TGCGCCAGCAGCCAAGACGGCGGGGGAAGCTACGAGCAGTACTTC. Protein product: CASSQDGGGSYEQYF.

CDR3: CASSLGYTKGQQGGNTQYF. CDR3 in DNA: TGCGCCAGCAGCTTGGGTTACACGAAAGGCCAACAGGGGGGAAATACGCAGTATTTT. The V gene is TRBV5-1, the J gene TRBJ2-3; TRBD1 aligns across 8 bases. V trimming: 0 bases; J trimming: 7 bases; junction bases outside the gene matches: 19. This CDR3 region has 19 residues. Germline V gene data show CDR1 as SGHRS and CDR2 as YFSETQ.

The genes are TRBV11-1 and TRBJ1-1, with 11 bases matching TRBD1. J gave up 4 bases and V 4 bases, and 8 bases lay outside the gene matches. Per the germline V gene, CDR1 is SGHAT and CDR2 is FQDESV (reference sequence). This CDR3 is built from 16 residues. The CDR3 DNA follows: TGTGCCAGCAGCTACGGACAGGGGGCGGCTGGCACTGAAGCTTTCTTT. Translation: CASSYGQGAAGTEAFF. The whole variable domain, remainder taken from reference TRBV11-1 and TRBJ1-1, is EAEVAQSPRYKITEKSQAVAFWCDPISGHATLYWYRQILGQGPELLVQFQDESVVDDSQLPKDRFSAERLKGVDSTLKIQPAELGDSAMYLCASSYGQGAAGTEAFFGQGTRLTVV.

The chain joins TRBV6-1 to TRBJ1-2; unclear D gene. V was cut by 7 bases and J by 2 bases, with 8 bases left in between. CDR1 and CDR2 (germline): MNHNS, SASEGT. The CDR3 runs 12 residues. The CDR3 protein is CASIGLNYGYTF. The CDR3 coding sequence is TGTGCCAGCATTGGGCTGAACTATGGCTACACCTTC.

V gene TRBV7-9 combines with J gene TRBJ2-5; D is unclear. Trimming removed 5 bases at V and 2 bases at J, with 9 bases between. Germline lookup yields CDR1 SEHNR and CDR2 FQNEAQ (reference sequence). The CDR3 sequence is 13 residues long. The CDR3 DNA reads TGTGCCAGCAGCCGAGGATTACAAGAGACCCAGTACTTC. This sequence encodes CASSRGLQETQYF.

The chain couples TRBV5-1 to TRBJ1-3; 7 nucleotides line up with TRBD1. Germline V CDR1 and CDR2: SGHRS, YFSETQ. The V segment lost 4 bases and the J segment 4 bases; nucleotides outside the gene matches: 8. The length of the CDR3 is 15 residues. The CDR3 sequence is CASSPTGIDGNTIYF. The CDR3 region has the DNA TGCGCCAGCAGCCCGACAGGGATCGACGGAAACACCATATATTTT.

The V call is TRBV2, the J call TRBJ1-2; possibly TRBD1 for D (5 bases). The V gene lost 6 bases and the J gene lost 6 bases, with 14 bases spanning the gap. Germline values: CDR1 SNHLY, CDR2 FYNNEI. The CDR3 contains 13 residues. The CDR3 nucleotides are TGTGCCAGCAGCCGGGGGGGGGAGGATGGCTACACCTTC. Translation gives CASSRGGEDGYTF. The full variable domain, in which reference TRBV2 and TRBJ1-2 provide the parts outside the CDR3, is EPEVTQTPSHQVTQMGQEVILRCVPISNHLYFYWYRQILGQKVEFLVSFYNNEISEKSEIFDDQFSVERPDGSNFTLKIRSTKLEDSAMYFCASSRGGEDGYTFGSGTRLTVV.

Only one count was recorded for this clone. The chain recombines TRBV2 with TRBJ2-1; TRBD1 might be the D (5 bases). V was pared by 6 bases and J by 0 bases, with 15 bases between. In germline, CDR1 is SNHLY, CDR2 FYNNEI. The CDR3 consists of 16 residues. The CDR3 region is CASRGPNLSSYNEQFF. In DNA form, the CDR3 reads TGTGCCAGCAGGGGGCCGAATTTAAGCTCCTACAATGAGCAGTTCTTC.

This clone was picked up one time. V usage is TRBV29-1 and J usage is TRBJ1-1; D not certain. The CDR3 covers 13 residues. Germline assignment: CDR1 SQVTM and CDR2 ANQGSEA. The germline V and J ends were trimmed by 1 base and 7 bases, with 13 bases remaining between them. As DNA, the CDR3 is TGCAGCGTTGAAGGTCGACATGCTGTTGAAGCTTTCTTT. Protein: CSVEGRHAVEAFF.

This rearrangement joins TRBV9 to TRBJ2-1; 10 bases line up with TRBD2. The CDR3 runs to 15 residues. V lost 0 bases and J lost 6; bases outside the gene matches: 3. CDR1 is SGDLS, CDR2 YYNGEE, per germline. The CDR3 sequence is CASSVASGSTNEQFF. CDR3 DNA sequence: TGTGCCAGCAGCGTAGCTAGCGGGAGCACCAATGAGCAGTTCTTC.

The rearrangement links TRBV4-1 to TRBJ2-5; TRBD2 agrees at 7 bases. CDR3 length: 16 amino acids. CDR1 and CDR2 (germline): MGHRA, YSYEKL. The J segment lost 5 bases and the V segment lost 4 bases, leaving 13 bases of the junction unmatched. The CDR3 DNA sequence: TGCGCCAGCAGCCGAGATCCCCTAGCGGACACGGAGACCCAGTACTTC. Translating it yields CASSRDPLADTETQYF.